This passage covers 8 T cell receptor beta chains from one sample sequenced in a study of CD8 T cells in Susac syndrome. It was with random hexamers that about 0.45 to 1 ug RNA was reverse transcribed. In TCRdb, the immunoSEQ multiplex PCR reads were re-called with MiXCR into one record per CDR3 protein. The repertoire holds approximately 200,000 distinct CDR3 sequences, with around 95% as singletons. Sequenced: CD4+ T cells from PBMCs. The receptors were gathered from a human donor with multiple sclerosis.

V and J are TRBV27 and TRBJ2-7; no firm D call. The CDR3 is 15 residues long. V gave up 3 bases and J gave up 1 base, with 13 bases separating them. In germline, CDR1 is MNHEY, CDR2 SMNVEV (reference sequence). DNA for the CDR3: TGTGCCAGCAGTTTGGTACGCCTTAATTCCTACGAGCAGTACTTC. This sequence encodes CASSLVRLNSYEQYF.

In nucleotides, the CDR3 is TGTGCCAGCAGACGTGGACAGGGGGCCCACGAGCAGTACTTC. Encoded protein: CASRRGQGAHEQYF. The gene calls are TRBV12-3 or TRBV12-4 and TRBJ2-7, with 11 bases identical to TRBD1. V lost 6 bases and J lost 5; bases outside the gene matches: 6. The CDR3 totals 14 residues.

The CDR3 coding sequence is TGCAGTGCTAGTCCACAGGGTACGGACATTCAGTACTTC. Protein product: CSASPQGTDIQYF. The chain has TRBV20-1 and TRBJ2-4, with D possibly matching TRBD1 (6 bases). The CDR3 totals 13 residues. Germline values: CDR1 DFQATT, CDR2 SNEGSKA (reference sequence). V lost 3 bases, J lost 8 bases, and 14 bases lay in between.

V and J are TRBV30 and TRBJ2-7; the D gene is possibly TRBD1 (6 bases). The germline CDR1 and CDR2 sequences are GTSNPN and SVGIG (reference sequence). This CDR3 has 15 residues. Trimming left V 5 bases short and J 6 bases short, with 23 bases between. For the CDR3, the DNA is TGTGCCTGGTCTCCCACAGGGAGAAGTAAGTTCGAGCAGTACTTC. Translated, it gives CAWSPTGRSKFEQYF.

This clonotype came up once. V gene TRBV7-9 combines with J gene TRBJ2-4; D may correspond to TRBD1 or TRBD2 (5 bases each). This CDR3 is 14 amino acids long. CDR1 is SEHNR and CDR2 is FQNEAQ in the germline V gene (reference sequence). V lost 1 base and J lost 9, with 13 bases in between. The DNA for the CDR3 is TGTGCCAGCAGCTTAGGGGACCGCAAATCCATTCAGTACTTC. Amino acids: CASSLGDRKSIQYF.

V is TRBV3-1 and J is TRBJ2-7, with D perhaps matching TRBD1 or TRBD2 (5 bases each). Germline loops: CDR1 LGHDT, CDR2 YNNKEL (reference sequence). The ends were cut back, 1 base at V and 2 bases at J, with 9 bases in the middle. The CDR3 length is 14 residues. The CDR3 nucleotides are TGTGCCAGCAGCCAAGCCGGGACCGCCTACGAGCAGTACTTC. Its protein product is CASSQAGTAYEQYF.

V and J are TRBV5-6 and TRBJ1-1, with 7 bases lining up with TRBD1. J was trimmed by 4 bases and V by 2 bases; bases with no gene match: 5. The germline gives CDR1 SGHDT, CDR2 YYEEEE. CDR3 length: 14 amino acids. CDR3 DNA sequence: TGTGCCAGCAGCTTTTATCAGGGGGTCACTGAAGCTTTCTTT. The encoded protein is CASSFYQGVTEAFF.

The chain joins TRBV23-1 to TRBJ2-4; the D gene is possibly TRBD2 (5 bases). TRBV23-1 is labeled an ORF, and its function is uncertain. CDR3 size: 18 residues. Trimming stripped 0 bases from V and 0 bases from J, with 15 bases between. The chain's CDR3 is CASSQSNTGVLAKNIQYF. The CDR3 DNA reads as TGCGCCAGCAGTCAATCGAACACCGGGGTGCTAGCCAAAAACATTCAGTACTTC.